A single sample is the source of the 7 T cell receptor beta chains below, sequenced in a study of cytomegalovirus exposure and HLA in healthy donors. Primers included in the PCR were 60 Vbeta and 13 Jbeta primers. Sequenced by immunoSEQ multiplex PCR; TCRdb stores in-frame clones only, minus some. The sample holds about 200,000 clones, over 60% seen once. Material for sequencing was PBMCs. All receptors come from a man aged 18 to 29 in good health and CMV-seronegative.

The chain employs TRBV19 and TRBJ2-3; TRBD2 agrees at 12 bases. The CDR3 runs to 17 residues. The V gene's germline CDR1 is LNHDA and CDR2 SQIVND (reference sequence). V lost 5 bases and J lost 0; bases outside the gene matches: 6. CDR3: CASSLLAGGTSTDTQYF. DNA for the CDR3: TGTGCCAGTAGTTTACTAGCGGGGGGAACTAGCACAGATACGCAGTATTTT.

This clone was detected only a few times. The chain carries TRBV19 and TRBJ2-1; 14 nucleotides align to TRBD2. V gave up 4 bases and J gave up 3 bases; unmatched junction bases: 5. The CDR3 is 17 residues long. The germline gives CDR1 LNHDA, CDR2 SQIVND (reference sequence). The CDR3 DNA reads TGTGCCAGTAGTAGGGGACTAGCGGGGGTGGGCTACAATGAGCAGTTCTTC. This gives the protein CASSRGLAGVGYNEQFF.

The V call is TRBV7-2, the J call TRBJ2-1; D possibly corresponds to TRBD1 (6 bases). Germline CDR1 is SGHTA and CDR2 is FQGNSA. Deletions cut 0 bases from V and 3 bases from J, with 12 bases between. The CDR3 runs 16 residues. CDR3 protein: CASSLAGAGNYNEQFF. CDR3 sequence (DNA): TGTGCCAGCAGCTTAGCGGGGGCGGGTAACTACAATGAGCAGTTCTTC.

This sequence joins TRBV2 and TRBJ2-5; TRBD1 agrees at 10 bases. V lost 4 bases and J lost 4; bases outside the gene matches: 3. Per germline, CDR1 SNHLY and CDR2 FYNNEI. The CDR3 sequence is 14 residues long. The CDR3 loop is CASSADRGPETQYF. CDR3 DNA sequence: TGTGCCAGCAGTGCCGACAGGGGGCCAGAGACCCAGTACTTC.

This chain's CDR3 is CASRPRGQGGYNEQFF. The DNA of the CDR3 is TGTGCCAGCAGACCGAGGGGACAGGGGGGTTACAATGAGCAGTTCTTC. J is TRBJ2-1 and V is TRBV11-1; 11 bases match TRBD1. This CDR3 spans 16 amino acids. Germline-derived CDR1 and CDR2 are SGHAT and FQDESV (reference sequence). The trim removed 6 bases at V and 4 bases at J, leaving 8 bases unmatched.

This chain links TRBV7-8 with TRBJ1-5, with 7 bases fitting TRBD1. CDR1 and CDR2 (germline): SGHVS, FQNEAQ. CDR3 length: 16 residues. Trimming took 0 bases from V and 7 from J; bases not matched to a gene: 9. The CDR3 DNA reads TGTGCCAGCAGCTTAGCGGAAGGGGGCGCGGTCCAGCCCCAGCATTTT. Translation gives CASSLAEGGAVQPQHF.

The chain uses TRBV4-2 and TRBJ1-5, with 9 nucleotides matching TRBD1. There are 15 residues in the CDR3. The germline CDR1 and CDR2 sequences are LGHNA and YNFKEQ. Germline trimming cut 3 bases from V and 9 bases from J; bases unmatched to any gene: 9. The CDR3 loop is CASSQSGTGMGPQHF. For the CDR3, the DNA is TGTGCCAGCAGCCAGTCCGGGACAGGGATGGGGCCCCAGCATTTT.